The 23 T cell receptor beta chains in this list originate from one sample, sequenced in a study of early T cells in non-severe SARS-CoV-2 infection. TCRdb reprocessed the 5' RACE reads with MiXCR, giving one entry per CDR3 protein. The data hold 30,000 to 45,000 distinct CDR3 sequences, with about 5.5% observed a single time. Sequencing used whole blood, obtained at baseline. Source of these receptors: an adult who was a healthcare worker with PCR-confirmed SARS-CoV-2 infection or an uninfected control (not recorded which).

This clonotype was detected many times. The V call is TRBV29-1, the J call TRBJ2-7; TRBD1 agrees at 8 bases. Trimming at V came to 6 bases and at J to 1 base, leaving 2 bases not matched to a gene. The CDR3 loop spans 12 amino acids. Germline values: CDR1 SQVTM, CDR2 ANQGSEA. The CDR3 region is CSVGQDSYEQYF. CDR3 sequence (DNA): TGCAGCGTGGGACAGGATTCCTACGAGCAGTACTTC.

In its sample, this clonotype was seen many times. The chain combines TRBV29-1 with TRBJ2-3; tentative D call: TRBD2 (6 bases). The CDR3 is 12 amino acids. V was pared by 5 bases and J by 5 bases, with 11 bases between. Germline CDR1 reads SQVTM; CDR2 reads ANQGSEA. DNA of the CDR3: TGCAGCGTTTTAGCGGTTAGAGATACGCAGTATTTT. This gives the protein CSVLAVRDTQYF.

This clonotype was picked up a small number of times. This chain connects TRBV25-1 to TRBJ2-3; no definite D call. CDR3 length: 21 residues. Germline V gene data show CDR1 as MGHDK and CDR2 as SYGVNS. The V and J ends lost 4 bases and 2 bases respectively, with 31 bases between them. The CDR3 spells CASSVFSLQNDNSPFTDTQYF. The CDR3 DNA sequence: TGTGCCAGCAGTGTTTTCTCCCTCCAAAACGATAATAGCCCATTCACAGATACGCAGTATTTT.

This clonotype was counted at least ten times. This chain connects TRBV21-1 to TRBJ2-7; TRBD2 reflects the table's D call only, with no check against the DNA. TRBV21-1 is a listed pseudogene. The CDR3 is 17 residues long. CDR3 sequence (DNA): TGTGCCAGCAGCAAAGTAGGGTACAGGACCAGCGCCGGGGAGCAGTACTTC. Its protein is CASSKVGYRTSAGEQYF.

This clonotype was detected many times. The chain joins TRBV18 to TRBJ2-2, with 9 bases that match TRBD1. The trim removed 4 bases at V and 1 base at J, leaving 4 bases unmatched. CDR1 and CDR2 from the germline V gene are KGHSH and LQKENI. This CDR3 is 16 amino acids long. CDR3 in amino acids: CASSLTGGKNTGELFF. The CDR3, as DNA: TGTGCCAGCTCACTTACAGGGGGCAAGAACACCGGGGAGCTGTTTTTT.

This clonotype was counted many times. The V gene is TRBV10-3, the J gene TRBJ1-3, with a weak D call TRBD1 (6 bases). The CDR3 runs to 16 residues. Germline CDR1 ENHRY, CDR2 SYGVKD. V lost 3 bases and J lost 5, with 17 bases in between. The CDR3 DNA follows: TGTGCCATCAGTGAATGGGGCAGGGGTAAAAGAAACACCATATATTTT. It encodes CAISEWGRGKRNTIYF.

At least ten counts were recorded for this clonotype. The gene calls are TRBV29-1 and TRBJ1-2, with 7 bases lining up with TRBD1. This CDR3 has 15 residues. Germline V CDR1 and CDR2: SQVTM, ANQGSEA. The trim removed 3 bases at V and 4 bases at J, leaving 11 bases unmatched. The CDR3 coding sequence is TGCAGCGTTGAGGCGGGCTCCCCAGGGGGCTATGGCTACACCTTC. Its translation: CSVEAGSPGGYGYTF.

A few counts support this clonotype. J is TRBJ1-4 and V is TRBV7-9, with 8 nucleotides matching TRBD1. CDR3 length equals 14 residues. Germline V lookup: CDR1 SEHNR, CDR2 FQNEAQ (reference sequence). V lost 3 bases to trimming and J lost 6 bases; unmatched junction nucleotides: 3. CDR3 protein: CASSFTQGDEKLFF. CDR3 nucleotide sequence: TGTGCCAGCAGCTTTACACAGGGGGATGAAAAACTGTTTTTT.

The chain uses TRBV27 and TRBJ1-4; maybe TRBD1 (5 bases). Germline V gene sequence: CDR1 MNHEY, CDR2 SMNVEV (reference sequence). This CDR3 spans 14 amino acids. Trimming shortened V by 5 bases and J by 7 bases, and 14 bases separated the two germline ends. CDR3 sequence (DNA): TGTGCCAGCAGTCAAACAGGTTACCCTGAAAAACTGTTTTTT. This sequence encodes CASSQTGYPEKLFF.

The chain uses TRBV19 and TRBJ2-1; D may be TRBD1 (6 bases). The length of the CDR3 is 16 residues. Trimming left V 4 bases short and J 8 bases short, with 21 bases between. Germline loops: CDR1 LNHDA, CDR2 SQIVND (reference sequence). As DNA, the CDR3 is TGTGCCAGTAGTACCCCCGTGACAGGTCCCTCGGATGAGCAGTTCTTC. Amino acid sequence: CASSTPVTGPSDEQFF. Full variable domain (rest looked up from reference TRBV19 and TRBJ2-1): DGGITQSPKYLFRKEGQNVTLSCEQNLNHDAMYWYRQDPGQGLRLIYYSQIVNDFQKGDIAEGYSVSREKKESFPLTVTSAQKNPTAFYLCASSTPVTGPSDEQFFGPGTRLTVL.

This clonotype was detected many times. The V gene is TRBV11-2, the J gene TRBJ2-4; maybe TRBD1 (6 bases). Germline CDR1 SGHAT, CDR2 FQNNGV. Trimming cost V 5 bases and J 1 base, with 6 bases left between them. The CDR3 has 13 residues. CDR3 sequence (DNA): TGTGCCAGCAGCCAGGGGGCCAAAAACATTCAGTACTTC. Translated: CASSQGAKNIQYF.

This clonotype was picked up many times. This chain joins TRBV18 and TRBJ2-7; no clear D. CDR3 length equals 13 residues. Between the trimmed V and J ends, which lost 4 bases and 1 base, there was a span of 8 bases. Germline loops: CDR1 KGHSH, CDR2 LQKENI. For the CDR3, the DNA is TGTGCCAGCTCACTAGGCCAGTCCTACGAGCAGTACTTC. Translated: CASSLGQSYEQYF.

This clonotype came up many times. This chain uses TRBV5-1 with TRBJ1-1; D unresolved. Germline V CDR1 and CDR2: SGHRS, YFSETQ. The V end was cut by 4 bases, the J end by 9 bases, with 13 bases between. CDR3 length equals 12 residues. The CDR3 spells CASSPGGEKAFF. DNA for the CDR3: TGCGCCAGCAGCCCCGGAGGCGAGAAAGCTTTCTTT.

This clonotype was picked up many times. The CDR3 region is CASSPLAGGPYEQYF. Written as DNA, the CDR3 is TGTGCCAGCAGCCCCCTAGCGGGGGGGCCTTACGAGCAGTACTTC. V and J are TRBV3-1 and TRBJ2-7; 12 bases agree with TRBD2. The CDR3 length is 15 residues. V shed 4 bases and J 4 bases; nucleotides not matched to a gene: 5. Per the germline V gene, CDR1 is LGHDT and CDR2 is YNNKEL (reference sequence).

This clonotype occurred many times. The V gene is TRBV6-1, the J gene TRBJ2-7; 8 nucleotides agree with TRBD1. This CDR3 is 15 amino acids long. The V and J ends lost 2 bases and 7 bases, in that order; junction bases with no gene match: 10. Germline-derived CDR1 and CDR2 are MNHNS and SASEGT. CDR3 sequence: CASSEQGQGAPEQYF. CDR3 sequence (DNA): TGTGCCAGCAGTGAACAGGGGCAGGGGGCTCCGGAGCAGTACTTC.

This clonotype was recorded at least ten times. The chain combines TRBV5-1 with TRBJ2-6; no clear D gene. The ends were cut back, 2 bases at V and 1 base at J, with 4 bases in the middle. Germline lookup yields CDR1 SGHRS and CDR2 YFSETQ. The CDR3 length is 14 residues. DNA of the CDR3: TGCGCCAGCAGCTTCAGATCTGGGGCCAACGTCCTGACTTTC. Translation gives CASSFRSGANVLTF.

This clonotype was recorded many times. The chain employs TRBV4-2 and TRBJ2-3; 7 nucleotides match TRBD1. The CDR3 has 17 amino acids. Trimming took 0 bases from V and 4 from J; bases not matched to a gene: 10. CDR1 is LGHNA, CDR2 YNFKEQ, per germline. The CDR3 DNA reads TGTGCCAGCAGCCAAGAGGGCCGGGCCCAGGGGGCAGATACGCAGTATTTT. The encoded protein is CASSQEGRAQGADTQYF.

This clonotype was counted many times. The chain employs TRBV29-1 and TRBJ2-5; D might be TRBD1 (5 bases). CDR1 is SQVTM, CDR2 ANQGSEA, per germline. Trimming removed 1 base at V and 1 base at J, with 13 bases between. The CDR3 extends over 15 amino acids. The CDR3 loop reads CSVEGGVGIQETQYF. CDR3 DNA: TGCAGCGTTGAAGGGGGCGTGGGGATCCAAGAGACCCAGTACTTC.

There are many counts of this clonotype. The chain couples TRBV20-1 to TRBJ2-5; D ambiguous. This CDR3 region has 12 residues. Germline CDR1 is DFQATT and CDR2 is SNEGSKA (reference sequence). The germline V and J ends were trimmed by 8 bases and 5 bases, with 15 bases remaining between them. CDR3: CSNTAISETQYF. CDR3 DNA sequence: TGCAGTAATACGGCGATTAGTGAGACCCAGTACTTC.

The chain uses TRBV4-1 and TRBJ2-1; a weak D match, TRBD2 (6 bases). Germline-derived CDR1 and CDR2 are MGHRA and YSYEKL. The CDR3 totals 16 residues. V was cut by 4 bases and J by 6 bases, with 19 bases left in between. The CDR3 sequence is CASSLRAGPSTNEQFF. The CDR3 DNA sequence: TGCGCCAGCAGCCTAAGAGCGGGCCCCTCGACCAATGAGCAGTTCTTC.

At least ten counts were recorded for this clonotype. The V call is TRBV20-1, the J call TRBJ2-1; 12 bases are shared with TRBD2. The length of the CDR3 is 16 residues. Losses at the gene ends were 6 bases for V and 5 bases for J; bases not matched to a gene: 11. From germline, CDR1 is DFQATT and CDR2 SNEGSKA (reference sequence). CDR3 coding DNA: TGCAGTGCAGGCCACACTAGCGGGAGGTCCAACAATGAGCAGTTCTTC. Its translation: CSAGHTSGRSNNEQFF.

This clonotype occurred many times. V usage is TRBV12-3 or TRBV12-4 and J usage is TRBJ2-5; 12 positions agree with TRBD1. The V and J ends lost 4 bases and 0 bases, in that order; junction bases with no gene match: 3. The CDR3 is made up of 16 amino acids. CDR3 DNA: TGTGCCAGCAGTTGGGGGGACAGGGGGCACCAAGAGACCCAGTACTTC. Translated: CASSWGDRGHQETQYF.

This clonotype has a count of ten or more. The V and J genes are TRBV20-1 and TRBJ2-3; TRBD1 agrees at 7 bases. Looked up from germline, CDR1 is DFQATT and CDR2 is SNEGSKA (reference sequence). V lost 1 base to trimming and J lost 6 bases; unmatched junction nucleotides: 19. The length of the CDR3 is 18 residues. The CDR3 protein is CSARVIRGQRLGSDTQYF. Written as DNA, the CDR3 is TGCAGTGCTAGAGTTATCAGGGGACAGCGTCTAGGCAGCGATACGCAGTATTTT.